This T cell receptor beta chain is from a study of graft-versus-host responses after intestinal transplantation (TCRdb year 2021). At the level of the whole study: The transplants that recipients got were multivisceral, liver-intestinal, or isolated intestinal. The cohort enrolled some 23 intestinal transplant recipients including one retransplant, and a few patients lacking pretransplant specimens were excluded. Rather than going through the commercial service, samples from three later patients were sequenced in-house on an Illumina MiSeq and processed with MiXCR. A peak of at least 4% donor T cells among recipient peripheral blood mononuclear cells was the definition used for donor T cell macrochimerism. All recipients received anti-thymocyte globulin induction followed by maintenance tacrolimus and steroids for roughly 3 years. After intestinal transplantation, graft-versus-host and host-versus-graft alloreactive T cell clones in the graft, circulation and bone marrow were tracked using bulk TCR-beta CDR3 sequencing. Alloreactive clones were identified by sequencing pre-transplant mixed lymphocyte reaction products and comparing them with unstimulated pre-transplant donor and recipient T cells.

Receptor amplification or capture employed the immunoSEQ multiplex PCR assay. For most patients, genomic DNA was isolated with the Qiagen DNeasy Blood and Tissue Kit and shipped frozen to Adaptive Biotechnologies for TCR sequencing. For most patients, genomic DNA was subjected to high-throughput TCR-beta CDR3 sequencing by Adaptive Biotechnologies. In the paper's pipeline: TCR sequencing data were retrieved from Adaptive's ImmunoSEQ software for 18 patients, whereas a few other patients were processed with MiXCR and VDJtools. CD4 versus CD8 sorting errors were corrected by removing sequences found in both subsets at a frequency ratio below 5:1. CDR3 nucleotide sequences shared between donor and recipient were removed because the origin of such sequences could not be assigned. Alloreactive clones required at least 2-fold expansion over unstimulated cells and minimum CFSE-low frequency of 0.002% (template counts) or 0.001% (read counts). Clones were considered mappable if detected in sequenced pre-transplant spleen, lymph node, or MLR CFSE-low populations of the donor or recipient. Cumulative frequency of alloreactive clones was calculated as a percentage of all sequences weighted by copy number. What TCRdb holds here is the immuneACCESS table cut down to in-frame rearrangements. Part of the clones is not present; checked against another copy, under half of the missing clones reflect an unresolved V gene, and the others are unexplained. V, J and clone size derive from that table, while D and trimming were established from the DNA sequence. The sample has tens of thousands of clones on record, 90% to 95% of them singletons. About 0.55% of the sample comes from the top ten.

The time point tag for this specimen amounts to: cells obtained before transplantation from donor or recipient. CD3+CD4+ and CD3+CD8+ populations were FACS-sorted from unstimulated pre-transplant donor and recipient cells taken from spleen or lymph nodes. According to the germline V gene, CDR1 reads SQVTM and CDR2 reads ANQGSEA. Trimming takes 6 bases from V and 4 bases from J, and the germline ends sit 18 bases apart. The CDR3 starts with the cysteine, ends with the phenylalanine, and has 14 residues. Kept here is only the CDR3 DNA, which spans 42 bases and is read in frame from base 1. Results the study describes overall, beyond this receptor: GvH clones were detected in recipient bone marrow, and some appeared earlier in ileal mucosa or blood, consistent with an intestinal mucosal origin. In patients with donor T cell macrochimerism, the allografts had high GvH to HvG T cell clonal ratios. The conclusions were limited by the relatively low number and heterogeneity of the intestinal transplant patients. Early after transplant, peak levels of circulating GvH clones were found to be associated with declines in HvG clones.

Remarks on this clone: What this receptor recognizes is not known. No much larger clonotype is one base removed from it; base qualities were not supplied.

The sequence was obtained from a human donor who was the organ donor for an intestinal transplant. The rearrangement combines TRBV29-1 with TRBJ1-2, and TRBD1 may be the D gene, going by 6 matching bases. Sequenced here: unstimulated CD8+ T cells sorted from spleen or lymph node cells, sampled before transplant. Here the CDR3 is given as CSVLKPGHVYGYTF. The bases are TGCAGCGTCCTCAAACCGGGACACGTCTATGGCTACACCTTC. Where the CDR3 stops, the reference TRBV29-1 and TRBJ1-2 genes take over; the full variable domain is SAVISQKPSRDICQRGTSLTIQCQVDSQVTMMFWYRQQPGQSLTLIATANQGSEATYESGFVIDKFPISRPNLTFSTLTVSNMSPEDSSIYLCSVLKPGHVYGYTFGSGTRLTVV.